This TCR beta chain was obtained from a study of CD8+CD57+ T cells in acquired aplastic anemia. About the research overall: Sorted CD4+ plus CD8+ cells gave DNA averaging around 3 ug.

CDR3 length: 14 residues. CDR1 is SQVTM and CDR2 is ANQGSEA in the germline V gene. V dropped 6 bases and J dropped 4 bases, with 16 bases sitting between them. Points from the study as a whole: Significance was not reached for CD8+ Simpson's diversity between patients and controls.

This clonotype showed up many times. Its target is unknown. TCR beta VDJ and CDR3 profiling used genomic DNA as template. TCRdb processed the reads anew with MiXCR; each CDR3 protein has one entry. The table has 150,000 to 200,000 distinct CDR3 sequences, around 50% seen once; the top ten hold approximately 3%. The patients chosen for sequencing had shown expansion of CD8+CD57+ cells (detected by flow cytometry). The sample taken for sequencing was sorted CD4+, CD8+, or CD8+CD57+ T cells (not recorded which) from PBMCs. This TCR came from a human donor with aplastic anemia. The chain joins TRBV29-1 to TRBJ2-1, with D perhaps TRBD2 (5 bases). This chain's CDR3 is CSVRTPGEYNEQFF. CDR3 sequence (DNA): TGCAGCGTACGTACCCCCGGGGAATACAATGAGCAGTTCTTC.